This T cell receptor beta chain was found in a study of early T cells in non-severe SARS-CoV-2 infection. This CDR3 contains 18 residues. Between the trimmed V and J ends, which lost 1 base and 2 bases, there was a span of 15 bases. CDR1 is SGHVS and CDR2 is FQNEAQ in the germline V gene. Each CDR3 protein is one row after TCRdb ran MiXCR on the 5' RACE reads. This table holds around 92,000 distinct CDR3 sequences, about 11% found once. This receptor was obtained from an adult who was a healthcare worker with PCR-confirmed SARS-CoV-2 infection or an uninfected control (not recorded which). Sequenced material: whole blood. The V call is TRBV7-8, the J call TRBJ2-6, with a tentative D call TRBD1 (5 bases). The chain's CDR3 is CASSLVRAFKAGANVLTF. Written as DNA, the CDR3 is TGTGCCAGCAGCTTAGTCAGGGCCTTTAAGGCTGGGGCCAACGTCCTGACTTTC.